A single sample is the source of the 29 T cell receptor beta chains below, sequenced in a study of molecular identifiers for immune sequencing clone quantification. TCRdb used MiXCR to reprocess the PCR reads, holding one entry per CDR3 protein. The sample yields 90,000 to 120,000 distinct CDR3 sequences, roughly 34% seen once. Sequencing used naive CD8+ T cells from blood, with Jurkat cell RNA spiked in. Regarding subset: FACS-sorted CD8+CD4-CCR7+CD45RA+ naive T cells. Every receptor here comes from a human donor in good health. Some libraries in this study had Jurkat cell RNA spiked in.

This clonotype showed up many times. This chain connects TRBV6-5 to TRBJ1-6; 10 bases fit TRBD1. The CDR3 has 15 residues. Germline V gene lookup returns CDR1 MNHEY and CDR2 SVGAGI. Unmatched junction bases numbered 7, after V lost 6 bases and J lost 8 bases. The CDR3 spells CASSPRDRGYSPLHF. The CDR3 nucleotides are TGTGCCAGCAGCCCCCGGGACAGGGGATATTCACCCCTCCACTTT.

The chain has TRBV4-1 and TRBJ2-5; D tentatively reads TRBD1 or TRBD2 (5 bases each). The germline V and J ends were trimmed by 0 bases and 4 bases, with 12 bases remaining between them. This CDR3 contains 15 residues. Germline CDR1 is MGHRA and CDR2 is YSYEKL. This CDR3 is CASSQEAGSGETQYF. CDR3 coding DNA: TGCGCCAGCAGCCAAGAGGCAGGGAGTGGAGAGACCCAGTACTTC.

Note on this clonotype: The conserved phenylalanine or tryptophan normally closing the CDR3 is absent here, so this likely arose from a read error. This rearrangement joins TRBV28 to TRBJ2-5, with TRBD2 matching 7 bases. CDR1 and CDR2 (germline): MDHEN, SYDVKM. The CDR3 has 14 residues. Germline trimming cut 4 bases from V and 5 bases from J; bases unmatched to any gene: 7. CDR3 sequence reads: CASSSTLAYETQYY. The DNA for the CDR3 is TGTGCCAGCAGTTCCACACTAGCGTACGAGACCCAGTACTAC.

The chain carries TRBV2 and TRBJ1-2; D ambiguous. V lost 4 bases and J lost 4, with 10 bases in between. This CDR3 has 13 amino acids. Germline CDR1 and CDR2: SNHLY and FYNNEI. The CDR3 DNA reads TGTGCCAGCAGTGTGGGTCTAGGCTATGGCTACACCTTC. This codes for CASSVGLGYGYTF. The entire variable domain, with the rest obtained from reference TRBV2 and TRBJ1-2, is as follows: EPEVTQTPSHQVTQMGQEVILRCVPISNHLYFYWYRQILGQKVEFLVSFYNNEISEKSEIFDDQFSVERPDGSNFTLKIRSTKLEDSAMYFCASSVGLGYGYTFGSGTRLTVV.

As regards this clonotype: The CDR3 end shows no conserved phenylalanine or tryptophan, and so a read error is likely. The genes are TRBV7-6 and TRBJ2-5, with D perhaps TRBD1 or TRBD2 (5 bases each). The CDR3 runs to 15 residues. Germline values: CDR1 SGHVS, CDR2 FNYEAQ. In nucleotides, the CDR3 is TGTGCCAGCAGCTTAGACACTACTAGGGGAGAGCCCCAGTACATC. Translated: CASSLDTTRGEPQYI.

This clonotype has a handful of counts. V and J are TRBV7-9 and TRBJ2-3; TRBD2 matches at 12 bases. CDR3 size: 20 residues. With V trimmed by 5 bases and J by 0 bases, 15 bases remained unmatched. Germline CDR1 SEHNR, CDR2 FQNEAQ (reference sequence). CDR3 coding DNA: TGTGCCAGCAGCCACGCGGCTAGCGGGAGGGGTTCATCTAGCACAGATACGCAGTATTTT. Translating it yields CASSHAASGRGSSSTDTQYF.

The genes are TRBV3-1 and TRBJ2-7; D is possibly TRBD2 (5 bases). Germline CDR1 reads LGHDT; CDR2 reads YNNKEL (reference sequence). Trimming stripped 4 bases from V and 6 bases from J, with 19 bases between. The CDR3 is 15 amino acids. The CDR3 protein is CASSRGFLANSEQYF. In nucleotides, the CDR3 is TGTGCCAGCAGCCGTGGTTTCCTAGCTAACTCCGAGCAGTACTTC.

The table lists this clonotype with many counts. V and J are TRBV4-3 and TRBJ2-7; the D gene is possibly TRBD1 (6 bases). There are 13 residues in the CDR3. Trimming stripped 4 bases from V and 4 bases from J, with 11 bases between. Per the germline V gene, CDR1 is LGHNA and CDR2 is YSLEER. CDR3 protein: CASSRLRGYEQYF. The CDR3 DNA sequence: TGCGCCAGCAGCCGTCTGAGGGGGTACGAGCAGTACTTC.

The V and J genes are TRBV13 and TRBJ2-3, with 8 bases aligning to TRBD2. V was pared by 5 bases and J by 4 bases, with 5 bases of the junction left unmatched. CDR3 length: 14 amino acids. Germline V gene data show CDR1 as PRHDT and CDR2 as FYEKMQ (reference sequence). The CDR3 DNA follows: TGTGCCAGCAGCCGCAGCGGGAGTGCAGATACGCAGTATTTT. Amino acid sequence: CASSRSGSADTQYF. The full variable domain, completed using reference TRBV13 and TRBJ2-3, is AAGVIQSPRHLIKEKRETATLKCYPIPRHDTVYWYQQGPGQDPQFLISFYEKMQSDKGSIPDRFSAQQFSDYHSELNMSSLELGDSALYFCASSRSGSADTQYFGPGTRLTVL.

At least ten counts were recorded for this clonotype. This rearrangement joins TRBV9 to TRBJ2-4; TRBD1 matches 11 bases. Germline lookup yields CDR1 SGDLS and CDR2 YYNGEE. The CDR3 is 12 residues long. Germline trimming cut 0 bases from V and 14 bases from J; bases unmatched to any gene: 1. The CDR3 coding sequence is TGTGCCAGCAGCGTAGGGACAGGGGGCAAGTACTTC. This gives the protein CASSVGTGGKYF.

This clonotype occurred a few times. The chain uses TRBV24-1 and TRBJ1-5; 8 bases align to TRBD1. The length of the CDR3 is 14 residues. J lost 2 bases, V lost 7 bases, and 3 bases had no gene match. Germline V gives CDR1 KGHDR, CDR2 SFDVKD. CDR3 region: CATSDRGGNQPQHF. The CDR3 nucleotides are TGTGCCACCAGCGACAGGGGTGGCAATCAGCCCCAGCATTTT.

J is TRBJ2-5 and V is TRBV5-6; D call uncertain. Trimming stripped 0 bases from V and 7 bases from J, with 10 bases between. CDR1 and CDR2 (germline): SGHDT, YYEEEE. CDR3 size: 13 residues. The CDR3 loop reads CASSLGRAGTQYF. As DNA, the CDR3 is TGTGCCAGCAGCTTGGGGCGAGCTGGGACCCAGTACTTC.

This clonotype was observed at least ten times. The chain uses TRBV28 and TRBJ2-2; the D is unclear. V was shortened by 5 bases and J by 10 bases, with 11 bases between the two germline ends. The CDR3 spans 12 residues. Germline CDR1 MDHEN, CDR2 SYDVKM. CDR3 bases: TGTGCCAGCAGTCCAACACCGACGGAGCTGTTTTTT. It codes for CASSPTPTELFF.

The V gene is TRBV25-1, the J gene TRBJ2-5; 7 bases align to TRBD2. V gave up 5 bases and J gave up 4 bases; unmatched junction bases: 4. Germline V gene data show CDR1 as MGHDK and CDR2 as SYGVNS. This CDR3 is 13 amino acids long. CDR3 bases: TGTGCCAGCAGTCGGACTAGGGGAGAGACCCAGTACTTC. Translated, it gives CASSRTRGETQYF.

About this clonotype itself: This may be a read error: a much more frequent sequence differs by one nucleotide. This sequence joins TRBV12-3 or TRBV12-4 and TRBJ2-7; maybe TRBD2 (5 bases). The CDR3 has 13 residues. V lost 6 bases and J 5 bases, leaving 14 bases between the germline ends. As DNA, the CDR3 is TGTGCCAGCAGATTGGGCGCGGGCGACGAGCAGTACTTC. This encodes CASRLGAGDEQYF.

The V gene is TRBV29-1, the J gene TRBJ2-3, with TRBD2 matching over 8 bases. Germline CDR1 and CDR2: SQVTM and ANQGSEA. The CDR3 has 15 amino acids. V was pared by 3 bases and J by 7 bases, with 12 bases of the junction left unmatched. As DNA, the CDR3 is TGCAGCGTTGACGCCGGGACTAGTCTTTTGAATACGCAGTATTTT. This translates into CSVDAGTSLLNTQYF.

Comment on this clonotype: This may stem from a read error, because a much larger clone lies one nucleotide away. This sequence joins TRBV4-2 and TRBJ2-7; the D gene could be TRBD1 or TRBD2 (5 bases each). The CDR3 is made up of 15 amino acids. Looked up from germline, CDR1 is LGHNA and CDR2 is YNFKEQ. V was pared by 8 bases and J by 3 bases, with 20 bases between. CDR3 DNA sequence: TGTGCCAGCGGAAAGATACCGGGACCCGACTACGAGCAGTACTTC. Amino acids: CASGKIPGPDYEQYF.

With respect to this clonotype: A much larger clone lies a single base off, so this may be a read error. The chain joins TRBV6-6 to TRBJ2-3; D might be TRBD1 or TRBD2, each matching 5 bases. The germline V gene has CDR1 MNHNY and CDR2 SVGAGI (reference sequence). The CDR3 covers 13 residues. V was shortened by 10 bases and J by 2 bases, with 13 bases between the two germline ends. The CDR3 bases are TGTGCCATCCAGGGACCGGCCACAGATACGCAGTATTTT. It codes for CAIQGPATDTQYF.

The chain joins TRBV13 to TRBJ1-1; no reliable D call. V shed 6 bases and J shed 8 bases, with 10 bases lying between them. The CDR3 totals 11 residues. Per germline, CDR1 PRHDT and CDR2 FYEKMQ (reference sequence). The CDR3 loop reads CASSFAREAFF. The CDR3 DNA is TGTGCCAGCAGTTTCGCCAGGGAAGCTTTCTTT.

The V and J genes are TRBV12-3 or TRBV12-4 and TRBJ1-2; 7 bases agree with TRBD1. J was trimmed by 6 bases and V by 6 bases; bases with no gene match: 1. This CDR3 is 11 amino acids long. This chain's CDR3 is CASRTGNGYTF. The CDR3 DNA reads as TGTGCCAGCAGGACAGGGAATGGCTACACCTTC.

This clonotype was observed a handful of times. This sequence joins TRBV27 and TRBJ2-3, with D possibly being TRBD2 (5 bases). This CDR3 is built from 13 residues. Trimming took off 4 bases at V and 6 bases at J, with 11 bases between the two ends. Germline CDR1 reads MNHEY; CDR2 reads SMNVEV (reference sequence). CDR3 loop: CASSSQVADTQYF. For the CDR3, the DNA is TGTGCCAGCAGTTCCCAAGTAGCGGATACGCAGTATTTT.

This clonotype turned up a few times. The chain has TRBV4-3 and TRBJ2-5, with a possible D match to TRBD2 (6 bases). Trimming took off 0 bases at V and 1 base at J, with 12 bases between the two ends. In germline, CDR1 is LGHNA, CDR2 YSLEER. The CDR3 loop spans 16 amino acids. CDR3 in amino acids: CASSQDRAGRQETQYF. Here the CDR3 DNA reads TGCGCCAGCAGCCAAGATCGAGCGGGCCGCCAAGAGACCCAGTACTTC.

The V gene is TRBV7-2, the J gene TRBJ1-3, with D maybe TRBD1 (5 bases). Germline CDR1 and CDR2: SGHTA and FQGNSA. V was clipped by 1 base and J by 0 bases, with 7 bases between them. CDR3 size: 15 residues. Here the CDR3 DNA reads TGTGCCAGCAGCTTAGGGGGGTACTCTGGAAACACCATATATTTT. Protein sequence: CASSLGGYSGNTIYF.

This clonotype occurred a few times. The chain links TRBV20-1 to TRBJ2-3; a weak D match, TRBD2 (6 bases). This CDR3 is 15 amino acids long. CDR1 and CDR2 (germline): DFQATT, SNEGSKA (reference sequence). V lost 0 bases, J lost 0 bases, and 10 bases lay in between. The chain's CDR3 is CSARDISGSTDTQYF. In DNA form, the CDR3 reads TGCAGTGCTAGAGACATTAGCGGTAGCACAGATACGCAGTATTTT.

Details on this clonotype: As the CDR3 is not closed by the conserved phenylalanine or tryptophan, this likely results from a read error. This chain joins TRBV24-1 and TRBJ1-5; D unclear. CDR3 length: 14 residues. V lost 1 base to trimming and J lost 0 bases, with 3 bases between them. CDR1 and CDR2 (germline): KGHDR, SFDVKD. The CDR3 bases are TGTGCCACCAGTGATTTAGATAGCAATCAGCCCCAGCATCTT. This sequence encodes CATSDLDSNQPQHL.

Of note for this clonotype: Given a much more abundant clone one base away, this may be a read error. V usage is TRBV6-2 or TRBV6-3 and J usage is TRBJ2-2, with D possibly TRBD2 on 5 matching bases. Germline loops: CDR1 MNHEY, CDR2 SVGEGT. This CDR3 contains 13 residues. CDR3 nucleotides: TGTGCCAGCAGTCAACCGAACACCGGGGAGCTGATTTTT. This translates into CASSQPNTGELIF.

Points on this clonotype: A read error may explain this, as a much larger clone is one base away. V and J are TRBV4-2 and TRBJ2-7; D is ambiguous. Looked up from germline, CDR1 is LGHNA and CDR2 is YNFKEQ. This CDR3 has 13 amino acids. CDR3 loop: CASSRGRAEERYF. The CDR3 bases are TGTGCCAGCAGCCGCGGCAGAGCTGAAGAGCGGTACTTC.

The CDR3 sequence is CASSALQGFQPQHF. DNA of the CDR3: TGTGCCAGCAGTGCCCTTCAGGGGTTTCAGCCCCAGCATTTT. The chain carries TRBV27 and TRBJ1-5; possible D gene TRBD1, 6 bases. The CDR3 loop spans 14 amino acids. V was cut by 5 bases and J by 6 bases, with 14 bases left in between. Germline V gene sequence: CDR1 MNHEY, CDR2 SMNVEV (reference sequence).

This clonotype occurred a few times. The CDR3 DNA reads TGTGCCAGCAGCGAGAACGGGGAACTCTATGGCTACACCTTC. Amino acids: CASSENGELYGYTF. The V gene is TRBV3-1, the J gene TRBJ1-2; D is ambiguous. V lost 5 bases and J lost 4, with 14 bases in between. The CDR3 totals 14 residues. CDR1 is LGHDT, CDR2 YNNKEL, per germline (reference sequence).